The rows below give T cell receptor beta chains drawn from one sample of a study of tumor and adjacent non-tumor tissue in lung cancer. TCRdb re-called the multiplex PCR reads with MiXCR, one entry per CDR3 protein. The sample yields 44,000 or so distinct CDR3 sequences, around 67% seen once. The sample comprised distant non-tumor lung tissue. Source of these receptors: a woman in her thirties or forties with non-small cell lung cancer. CDR3s include the opening cysteine and the closing phenylalanine or tryptophan. Fields, in order: D gene, V gene, J gene, clone size, CDR3 DNA, CDR3 protein. D genes are given only for firm matches. Size is stated for part of the rows, as once, few or many counts, or as a class when the clone is expanded.

>.|TRBV5-4|TRBJ2-7|.
TGTACCAGCAGCGCGGGGGCAGGGATCGGAGAGCAGTACTTC
CTSSAGAGIGEQYF
>TRBD2|TRBV28|TRBJ2-3|many
TGTGCCAGCAGTTTAAAACTAGCGGGTTTCGGAACGCAGTATTTT
CASSLKLAGFGTQYF
>.|TRBV11-2|TRBJ2-7|.
TGTGTCAGCAGCTTAGAATTACAGGGTTCTCAGGAGCAATACTTC
CVSSLELQGSQEQYF
>.|TRBV4-1|TRBJ2-3|many
TGCGCCAGCAGCCAAAAGCTCGACACAGATACGCAGTATTTT
CASSQKLDTDTQYF
>TRBD2|TRBV2|TRBJ2-1|few
TGTGCCAGGGGACTAGCTGGGTACAATGAGCAGTTCTTC
CARGLAGYNEQFF
>.|TRBV20-1|TRBJ2-7|many
TGCAGTGCTAGTAATCGGGCCCGAACCTACGAGCAGTACTTC
CSASNRARTYEQYF
>.|TRBV11-2|TRBJ2-7|.
TGTGCCTGCAGCTTAGCCCCGGACTCTTCGCGCGGGCAGTACTTC
CACSLAPDSSRGQYF
>.|TRBV11-2|TRBJ2-3|.
TGTGGCAGCAGCCCTCTAAGTGCGGCGGATACGCAGTATTTT
CGSSPLSAADTQYF
>.|TRBV12-3/TRBV12-4|TRBJ1-3|many
TGTGCCAGCAGTCCAAGGGAAAACACCATATATTTT
CASSPRENTIYF
>.|TRBV5-1|TRBJ2-2|.
TGCACCAGCAGCTTGGCCGTGGCGGGGGCCGGCACCGGGGAGGTGTTTTTT
CTSSLAVAGAGTGEVFF
>.|TRBV12-3/TRBV12-4|TRBJ1-1|.
TGTGCCACCCCCCCATACCATAGCACTGAAGCTTTCTTT
CATPPYHSTEAFF
>.|TRBV6-6|TRBJ1-1|.
TGTGCCAGCAGTTACGGGACCTGGGAGGGTAACAGTGAAGCCTTCTTT
CASSYGTWEGNSEAFF
>TRBD1|TRBV29-1|TRBJ2-1|.
TGCGGCGCCAGGACAGGATATTACAATGAGCAGTTCTTC
CGARTGYYNEQFF
>TRBD1|TRBV7-9|TRBJ1-2|.
TGTGCCAGCAGCCCACCGATGGCAGGGGGCTACTATGGCTACACCTTC
CASSPPMAGGYYGYTF
>TRBD2|TRBV24-1|TRBJ2-1|.
TGTGCCACCAGGCCGGGACTAGCGGGAGCGGGGGATGAGCAGTTCTTC
CATRPGLAGAGDEQFF
>.|TRBV4-2|TRBJ2-7|.
TGTGCCAGCAGCCAAGGCGGGGGCAGCTTCTACGAGCAGTACTTC
CASSQGGGSFYEQYF
>.|TRBV2|TRBJ2-3|many
TGTGCCAGCAGTGTGGGTTCTGAGGCAGATACGCAGTATTTT
CASSVGSEADTQYF
>.|TRBV11-2|TRBJ2-2|.
TGTGCCAGCATCTTAGAATCCCGGGAGCTGTTCTTT
CASILESRELFF
>.|TRBV11-3|TRBJ1-6|medium-sized
TGTGCCAGCAGCCTACAGGGTCCTTCTTATTCACCCCTCCACTTT
CASSLQGPSYSPLHF
>.|TRBV4-1|TRBJ2-1|many
TGCGCCAGCAGCATAGACAGTGGGACAAACAATGAGCAGTTCTTC
CASSIDSGTNNEQFF
>.|TRBV19|TRBJ2-7|.
TGTGCCAGTAGTATGTCCGGTGCCTACGAGCAGTACTTC
CASSMSGAYEQYF
>.|TRBV12-3/TRBV12-4|TRBJ1-1|many
TGTGCCAGCAGTGACACCGGGTATCAGGACACTGAAGCTTTCTTT
CASSDTGYQDTEAFF
>.|TRBV11-3|TRBJ2-1|.
TGTGCCAGCAACTTACGCTTCGGCCAAAACAATGAGCAGTTCTTT
CASNLRFGQNNEQFF
>TRBD2|TRBV2|TRBJ2-5|.
TGTGTCAGCAGTGGGGCTAGCGGGAGCCAGACCCAGTACTTC
CVSSGASGSQTQYF
>TRBD1|TRBV25-1|TRBJ1-1|few
TGTGCCAGCAGTCCTTCTTGGGACAGGGGGCAATTGAACACTGAAGCTTTCTTT
CASSPSWDRGQLNTEAFF
>.|TRBV13|TRBJ2-5|.
TGTGCCAGCAGACAACAAGACGTAGAGACCCAGTACTTC
CASRQQDVETQYF
>.|TRBV20-1|TRBJ2-1|.
TGCAGTGCCCTCGGAACTGAGCAGTTCTTC
CSALGTEQFF
>TRBD2|TRBV28|TRBJ2-7|.
TGTGCCAGCAAGCGGGAGGCCAGCTCGTACGGGCAGTACTTC
CASKREASSYGQYF
>.|TRBV11-3|TRBJ2-1|.
TGTGCCAGCAGCTTAAATTGGGGGGGCGACCAGTTCTTC
CASSLNWGGDQFF
>.|TRBV28|TRBJ1-2|many
TGTGCCAGCAGTTTGGTTGGATATGGCTACACCTTC
CASSLVGYGYTF
>.|TRBV20-1|TRBJ1-6|.
TGCAGTGCCATTGTGGGACGGGATAATTCACCCCTCCACTTT
CSAIVGRDNSPLHF
>.|TRBV7-3|TRBJ2-6|.
TGTGCCAACAGCTTATTGGGGGAAAGCTCTGGGGCCAACGTCCTGACTTTC
CANSLLGESSGANVLTF
>.|TRBV11-2|TRBJ2-5|.
TGTGCCAGCAGTGATAGCAGATCCACCGGGGCAGCTCAAGAGACCCATTACTTC
CASSDSRSTGAAQETHYF
>.|TRBV6-5|TRBJ1-1|.
TGTGCCAGCAGCAGCCTGGGATGGGACACTGAAGCTTCCTTC
CASSSLGWDTEASF
>.|TRBV28|TRBJ2-1|.
TGTGCCAGCAGTTCCTTCGTCCTTAAGAACAATGAGCAGTTCTTC
CASSSFVLKNNEQFF